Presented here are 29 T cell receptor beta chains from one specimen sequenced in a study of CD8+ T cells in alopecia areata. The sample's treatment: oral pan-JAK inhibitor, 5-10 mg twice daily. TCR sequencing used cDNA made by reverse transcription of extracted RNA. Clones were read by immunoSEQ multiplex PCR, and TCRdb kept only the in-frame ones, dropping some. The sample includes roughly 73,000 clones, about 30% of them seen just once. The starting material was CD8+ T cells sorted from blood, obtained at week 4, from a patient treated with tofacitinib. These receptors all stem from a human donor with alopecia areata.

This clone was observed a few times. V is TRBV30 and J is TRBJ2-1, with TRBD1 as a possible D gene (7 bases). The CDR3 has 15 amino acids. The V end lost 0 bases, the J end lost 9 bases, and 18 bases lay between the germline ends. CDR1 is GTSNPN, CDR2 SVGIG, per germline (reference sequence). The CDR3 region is CAWSVEGARWFEQFF. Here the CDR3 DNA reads TGTGCCTGGAGTGTGGAGGGGGCTAGGTGGTTTGAGCAGTTCTTC.

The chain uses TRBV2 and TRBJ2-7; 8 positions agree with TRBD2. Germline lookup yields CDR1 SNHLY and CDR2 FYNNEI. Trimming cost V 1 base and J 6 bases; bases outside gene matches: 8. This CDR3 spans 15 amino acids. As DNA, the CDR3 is TGTGCCAGCAGTGAAGAGCCTAGCGGGTTGGGCGAGCAGTACTTC. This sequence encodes CASSEEPSGLGEQYF. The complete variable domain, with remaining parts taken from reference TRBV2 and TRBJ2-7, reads EPEVTQTPSHQVTQMGQEVILRCVPISNHLYFYWYRQILGQKVEFLVSFYNNEISEKSEIFDDQFSVERPDGSNFTLKIRSTKLEDSAMYFCASSEEPSGLGEQYFGPGTRLTVT.

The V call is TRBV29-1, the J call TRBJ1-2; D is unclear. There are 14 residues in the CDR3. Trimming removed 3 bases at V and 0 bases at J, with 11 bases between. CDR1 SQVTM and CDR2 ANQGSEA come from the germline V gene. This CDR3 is CSVDFGSSNYGYTF. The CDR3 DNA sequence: TGCAGCGTTGACTTCGGCAGTTCTAACTATGGCTACACCTTC. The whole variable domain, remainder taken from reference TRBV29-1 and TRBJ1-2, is SAVISQKPSRDICQRGTSLTIQCQVDSQVTMMFWYRQQPGQSLTLIATANQGSEATYESGFVIDKFPISRPNLTFSTLTVSNMSPEDSSIYLCSVDFGSSNYGYTFGSGTRLTVV.

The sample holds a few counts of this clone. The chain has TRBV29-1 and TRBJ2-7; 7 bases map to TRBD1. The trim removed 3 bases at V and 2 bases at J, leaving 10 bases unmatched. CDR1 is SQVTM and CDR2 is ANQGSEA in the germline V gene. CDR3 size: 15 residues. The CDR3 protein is CSVEDGTAFPYEQYF. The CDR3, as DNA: TGCAGCGTTGAGGACGGGACAGCGTTTCCCTACGAGCAGTACTTC.

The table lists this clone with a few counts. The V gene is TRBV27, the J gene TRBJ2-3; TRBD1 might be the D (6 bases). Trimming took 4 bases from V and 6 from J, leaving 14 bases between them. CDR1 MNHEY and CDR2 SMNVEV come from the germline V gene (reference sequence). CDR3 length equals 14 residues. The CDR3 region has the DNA TGTGCCAGCAGTTCACGTCCGACAGGTGATACGCAGTATTTT. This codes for CASSSRPTGDTQYF.

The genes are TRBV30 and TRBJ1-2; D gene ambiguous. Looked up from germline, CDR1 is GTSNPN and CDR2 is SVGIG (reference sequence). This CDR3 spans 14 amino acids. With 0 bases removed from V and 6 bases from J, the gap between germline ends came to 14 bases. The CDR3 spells CAWSVLPSGHGYTF. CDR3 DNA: TGTGCCTGGAGTGTCCTTCCCTCTGGCCATGGCTACACCTTC. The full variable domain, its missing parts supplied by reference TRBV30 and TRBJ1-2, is SQTIHQWPATLVQPVGSPLSLECTVEGTSNPNLYWYRQAAGRGLQLLFYSVGIGQISSEVPQNLSASRPQDRQFILSSKKLLLSDSGFYLCAWSVLPSGHGYTFGSGTRLTVV.

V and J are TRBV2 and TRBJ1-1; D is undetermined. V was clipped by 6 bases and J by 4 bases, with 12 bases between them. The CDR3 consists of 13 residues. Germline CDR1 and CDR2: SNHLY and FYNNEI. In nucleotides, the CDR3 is TGTGCCAGCAGAGACGGTTCAGCCACTGAAGCTTTCTTT. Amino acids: CASRDGSATEAFF.

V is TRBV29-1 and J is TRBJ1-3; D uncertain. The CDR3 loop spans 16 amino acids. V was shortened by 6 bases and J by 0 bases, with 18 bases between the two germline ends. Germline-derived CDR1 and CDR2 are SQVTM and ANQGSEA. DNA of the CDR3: TGCAGCGTGTTAGCCCCCCTCGAAGACTCTGGAAACACCATATATTTT. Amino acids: CSVLAPLEDSGNTIYF.

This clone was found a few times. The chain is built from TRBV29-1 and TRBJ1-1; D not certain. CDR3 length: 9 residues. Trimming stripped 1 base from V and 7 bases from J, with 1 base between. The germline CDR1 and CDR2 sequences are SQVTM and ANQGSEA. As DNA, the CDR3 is TGCAGCGTTGAAGGTGAAGCTTTCTTT. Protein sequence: CSVEGEAFF. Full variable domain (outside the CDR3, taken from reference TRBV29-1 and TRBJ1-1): SAVISQKPSRDICQRGTSLTIQCQVDSQVTMMFWYRQQPGQSLTLIATANQGSEATYESGFVIDKFPISRPNLTFSTLTVSNMSPEDSSIYLCSVEGEAFFGQGTRLTVV.

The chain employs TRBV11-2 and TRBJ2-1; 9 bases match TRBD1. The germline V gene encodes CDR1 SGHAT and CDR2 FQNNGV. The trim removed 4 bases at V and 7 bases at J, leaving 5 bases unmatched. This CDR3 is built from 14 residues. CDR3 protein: CASSSTGGGNEQFF. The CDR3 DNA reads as TGTGCCAGCAGCTCGACAGGGGGAGGGAATGAGCAGTTCTTC.

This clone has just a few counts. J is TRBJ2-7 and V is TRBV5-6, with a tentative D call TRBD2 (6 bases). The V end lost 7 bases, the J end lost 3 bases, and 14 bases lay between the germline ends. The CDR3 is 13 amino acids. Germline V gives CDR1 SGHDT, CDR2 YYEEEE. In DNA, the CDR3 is TGTGCCAGCTGCACCGGGGGAAACTACGAGCAGTACTTC. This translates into CASCTGGNYEQYF.

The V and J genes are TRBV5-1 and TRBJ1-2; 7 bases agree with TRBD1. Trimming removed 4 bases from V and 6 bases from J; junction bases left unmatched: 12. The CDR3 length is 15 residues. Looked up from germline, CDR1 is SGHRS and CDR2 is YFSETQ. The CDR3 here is CASSIDPGQTDGYTF. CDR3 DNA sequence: TGCGCCAGCAGCATAGACCCGGGACAGACTGATGGCTACACCTTC. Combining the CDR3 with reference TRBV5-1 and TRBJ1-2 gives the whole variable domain KAGVTQTPRYLIKTRGQQVTLSCSPISGHRSVSWYQQTPGQGLQFLFEYFSETQRNKGNFPGRFSGRQFSNSRSEMNVSTLELGDSALYLCASSIDPGQTDGYTFGSGTRLTVV.

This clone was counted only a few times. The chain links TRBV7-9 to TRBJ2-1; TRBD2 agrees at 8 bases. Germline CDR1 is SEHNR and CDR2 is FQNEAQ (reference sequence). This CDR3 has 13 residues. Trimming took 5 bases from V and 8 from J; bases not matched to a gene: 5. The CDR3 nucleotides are TGTGCCAGCAGCCCAGGACTAGCCGATGAGCAGTTCTTC. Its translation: CASSPGLADEQFF.

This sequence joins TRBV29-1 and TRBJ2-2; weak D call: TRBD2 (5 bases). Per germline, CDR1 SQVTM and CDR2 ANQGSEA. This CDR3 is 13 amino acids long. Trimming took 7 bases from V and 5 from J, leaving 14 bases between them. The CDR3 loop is CSGSGGSTGELFF. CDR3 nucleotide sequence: TGCAGCGGCTCGGGTGGGAGTACCGGGGAGCTGTTTTTT.

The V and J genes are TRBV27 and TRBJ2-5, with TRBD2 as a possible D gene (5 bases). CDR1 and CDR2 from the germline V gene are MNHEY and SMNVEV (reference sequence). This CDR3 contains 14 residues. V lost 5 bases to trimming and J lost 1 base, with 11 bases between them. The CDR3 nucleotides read TGTGCCAGCAGTCCCGGACTGACCCAAGAGACCCAGTACTTC. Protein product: CASSPGLTQETQYF.

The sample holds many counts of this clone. CDR3 DNA: TGCGCCAGCGGGTTCTTCGTCCTGACTTTC. Translating it yields CASGFFVLTF. V usage is TRBV23-1 and J usage is TRBJ2-6, with D uncertain. TRBV23-1 is classed as an ORF, of uncertain function. The CDR3 has 10 residues. V lost 8 bases and J lost 12, with 8 bases in between.

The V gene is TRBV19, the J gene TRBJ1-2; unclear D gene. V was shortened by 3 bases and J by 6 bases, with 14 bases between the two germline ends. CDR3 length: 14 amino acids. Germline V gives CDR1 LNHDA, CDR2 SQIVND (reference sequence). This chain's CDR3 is CASSIISGVDGYTF. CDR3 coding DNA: TGTGCCAGTAGTATTATTTCCGGCGTAGATGGCTACACCTTC.

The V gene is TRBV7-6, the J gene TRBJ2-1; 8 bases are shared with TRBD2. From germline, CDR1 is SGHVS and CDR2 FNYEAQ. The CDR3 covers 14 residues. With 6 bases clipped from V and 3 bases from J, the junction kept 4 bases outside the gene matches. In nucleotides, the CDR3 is TGTGCCAGCAGTATACTAGCGGACTACAATGAGCAGTTCTTC. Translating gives CASSILADYNEQFF.

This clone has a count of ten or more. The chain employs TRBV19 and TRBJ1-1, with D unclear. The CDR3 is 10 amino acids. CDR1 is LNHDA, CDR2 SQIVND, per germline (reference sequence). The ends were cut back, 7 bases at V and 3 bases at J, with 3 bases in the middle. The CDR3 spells CASKDTEAFF. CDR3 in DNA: TGTGCCAGTAAGGACACTGAAGCTTTCTTT. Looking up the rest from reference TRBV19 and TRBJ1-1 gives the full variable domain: DGGITQSPKYLFRKEGQNVTLSCEQNLNHDAMYWYRQDPGQGLRLIYYSQIVNDFQKGDIAEGYSVSREKKESFPLTVTSAQKNPTAFYLCASKDTEAFFGQGTRLTVV.

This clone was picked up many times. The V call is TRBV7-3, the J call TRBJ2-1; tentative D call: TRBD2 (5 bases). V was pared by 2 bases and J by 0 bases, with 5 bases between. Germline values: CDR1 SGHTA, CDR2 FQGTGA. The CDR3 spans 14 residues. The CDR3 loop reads CASSLAGSYNEQFF. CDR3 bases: TGTGCCAGCAGCTTAGCGGGCTCCTACAATGAGCAGTTCTTC. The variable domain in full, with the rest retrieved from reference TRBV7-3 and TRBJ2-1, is GAGVSQTPSNKVTEKGKYVELRCDPISGHTALYWYRQSLGQGPEFLIYFQGTGAADDSGLPNDRFFAVRPEGSVSTLKIQRTERGDSAVYLCASSLAGSYNEQFFGPGTRLTVL.

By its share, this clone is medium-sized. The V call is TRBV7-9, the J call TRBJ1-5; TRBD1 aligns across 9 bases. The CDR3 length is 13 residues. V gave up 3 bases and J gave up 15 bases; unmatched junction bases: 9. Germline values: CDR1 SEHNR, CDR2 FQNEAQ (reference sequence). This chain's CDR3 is CASSFRQGTGMHF. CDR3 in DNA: TGTGCCAGCAGCTTCCGGCAGGGGACAGGGATGCATTTT. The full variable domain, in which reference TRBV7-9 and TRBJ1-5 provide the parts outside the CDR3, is DTGVSQNPRHKITKRGQNVTFRCDPISEHNRLYWYRQTLGQGPEFLTYFQNEAQLEKSRLLSDRFSAERPKGSFSTLEIQRTEQGDSAMYLCASSFRQGTGMHFGDGTRLSIL.

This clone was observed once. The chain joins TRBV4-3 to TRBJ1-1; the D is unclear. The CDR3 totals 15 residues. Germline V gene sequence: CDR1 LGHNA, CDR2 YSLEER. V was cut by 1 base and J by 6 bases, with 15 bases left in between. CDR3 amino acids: CASSQVRTVAAEAFF. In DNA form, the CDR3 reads TGCGCCAGCAGCCAAGTGAGAACGGTCGCCGCTGAAGCTTTCTTT.

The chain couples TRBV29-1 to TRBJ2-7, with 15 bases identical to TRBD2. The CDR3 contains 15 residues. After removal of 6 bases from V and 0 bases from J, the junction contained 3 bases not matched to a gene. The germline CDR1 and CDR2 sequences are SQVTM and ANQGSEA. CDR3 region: CSVGTSGRFSYEQYF. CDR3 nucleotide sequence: TGCAGCGTCGGGACTAGCGGGAGGTTCTCCTACGAGCAGTACTTC.

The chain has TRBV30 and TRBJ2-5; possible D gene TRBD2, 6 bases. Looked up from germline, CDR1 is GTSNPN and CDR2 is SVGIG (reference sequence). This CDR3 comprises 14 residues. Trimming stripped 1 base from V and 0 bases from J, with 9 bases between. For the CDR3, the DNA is TGTGCCTGGAGTGGACAGCGGGACCAAGAGACCCAGTACTTC. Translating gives CAWSGQRDQETQYF.

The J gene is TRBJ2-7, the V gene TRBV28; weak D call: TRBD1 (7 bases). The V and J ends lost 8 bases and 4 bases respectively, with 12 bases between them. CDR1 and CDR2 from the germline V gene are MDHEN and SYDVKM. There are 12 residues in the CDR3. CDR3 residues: CASGAGGYEQYF. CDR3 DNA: TGTGCCAGCGGGGCAGGGGGGTACGAGCAGTACTTC.

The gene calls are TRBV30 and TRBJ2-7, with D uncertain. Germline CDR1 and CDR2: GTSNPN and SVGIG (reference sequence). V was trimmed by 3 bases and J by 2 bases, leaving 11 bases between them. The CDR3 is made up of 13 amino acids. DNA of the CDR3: TGTGCCTGGAGGGTGAGCTTCGCCTACGAGCAGTACTTC. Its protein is CAWRVSFAYEQYF. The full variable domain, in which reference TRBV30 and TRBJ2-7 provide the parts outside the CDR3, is SQTIHQWPATLVQPVGSPLSLECTVEGTSNPNLYWYRQAAGRGLQLLFYSVGIGQISSEVPQNLSASRPQDRQFILSSKKLLLSDSGFYLCAWRVSFAYEQYFGPGTRLTVT.

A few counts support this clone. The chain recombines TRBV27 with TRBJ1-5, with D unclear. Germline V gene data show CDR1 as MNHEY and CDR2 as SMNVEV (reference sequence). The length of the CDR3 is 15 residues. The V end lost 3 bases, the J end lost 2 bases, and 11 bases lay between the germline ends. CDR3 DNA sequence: TGTGCCAGCAGTTTGGCGACCCTCGGCAATCAGCCCCAGCATTTT. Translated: CASSLATLGNQPQHF.

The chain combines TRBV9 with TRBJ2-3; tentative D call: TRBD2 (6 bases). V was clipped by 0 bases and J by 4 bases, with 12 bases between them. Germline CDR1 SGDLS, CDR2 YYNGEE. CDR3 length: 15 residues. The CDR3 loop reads CASSVGGKLADTQYF. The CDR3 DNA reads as TGTGCCAGCAGCGTAGGCGGGAAACTCGCAGATACGCAGTATTTT.

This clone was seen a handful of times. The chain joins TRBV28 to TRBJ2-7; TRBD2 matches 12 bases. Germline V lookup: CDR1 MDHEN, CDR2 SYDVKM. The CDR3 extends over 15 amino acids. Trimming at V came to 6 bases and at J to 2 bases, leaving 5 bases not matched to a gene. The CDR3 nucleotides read TGTGCCAGCAGGCCGAGACTAGCGGGAGCCTACGAGCAGTACTTC. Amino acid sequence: CASRPRLAGAYEQYF.